This T cell receptor beta chain was sequenced for a study of human T cells and chemical hapten exposure (dated by TCRdb to 2020 to 2022). Notes on the research overall: For sensitization, 2% DPC in acetone was applied to a 2 cm by 2 cm area of upper inner arm skin. Throughout the roughly 25-week study period, patients were also given weekly therapeutic DPC doses on the scalp. Blood for TCR sequencing was provided by twenty-nine alopecia patients at one to four time points (pre-sensitization, 2, 6 and 24 weeks). The study tracked peripheral blood TCR repertoire changes in vivo during primary and secondary sensitization to the hapten diphenylcyclopropenone (DPC) in alopecia patients. Blood samples were taken from patients before sensitization (week 0) and at 2, 6 and about 24 weeks after DPC sensitization. Patch tests used Finn chambers with 0.01% DPC on the upper back, scored after 6 days by International Contact Dermatitis Research Group standards. Most of the patients in the cohort were female, and the cohort covered alopecia areata with under or over 50% scalp involvement, alopecia totalis and alopecia universalis. Libraries were pooled for sequencing, and per-sample TCR yields varied mainly because of small differences in library volumes within the pool. Points the paper makes about the study in general: Significantly more large CDR3 similarity clusters were formed by expanded TCRs than by pre-sensitization or healthy control sets, consistent with antigen-driven responses. Because all patients had alopecia, a presumed autoimmune disease, the immune response of the patients might differ from that of healthy individuals. After repeated subsampling, changes were observed in the strength of the expansion versus patch-test correlation and in the threshold at which the correlation became significant. No change with DPC sensitization was found in the number of TCRs above 1 in 1000 frequency, and no evidence of global repertoire structure alterations was found. Patch test score correlated positively with the number of PT1 expanded TCRs, reaching significance at thresholds 8, 16 and 32 but not at 4.

The label giving this sample's time point can be read as: patch test 3, about 24 weeks after DPC sensitization. Read against the paper, the sample's treatment or condition label means: therapeutic diphenylcyclopropenone sensitization with weekly scalp DPC. Blood at each patch-test visit was drawn before the patch test was applied. Patients were considered eligible if aged 18 to 70, diagnosed with alopecia and deemed suitable for DPC therapy, and patients were excluded if pregnant. Total RNA was extracted from unfractionated whole blood collected in Tempus Blood RNA tubes. The CDR3 runs 16 amino acids, cysteine and phenylalanine included. The CDR3 DNA has 48 bases and is translated from base 1. V is cut by 0 bases and J by 3 bases, and the space between the germline ends is 13 bases. The germline V gene (reference sequence) provides CDR1 SGHKS and CDR2 YYEKEE. This clonotype was found a few times. Its antigen is currently not known. No qualities accompany the bases; no much larger clone lies one base away.

Library creation used RACE. Instrument used: NextSeq 500. During library preparation, unique molecular identifiers were attached to individual cDNA molecules so that TCRs could be counted quantitatively and reproducibly. Both TCR alpha and TCR beta chains were sequenced from each blood RNA sample. Per the source publication's procedure: The median number of TCRs per sample was over 95,000, ranging from 23,224 to 690,600. V, J and CDR3 annotation of the TCR reads was carried out using the Decombinator software suite. Every sample was subsampled to the same number of TCRs (28,000) for the PS versus PT1 abundance plots. Expanded TCRs were defined as absent before sensitization and observed at least eight times at the 2-week time point. The public reads were quality trimmed at Q25 with fastp and then assembled into clones with MiXCR by TCRdb, keeping productive beta chains. Merged by CDR3 protein, the rows form single entries marked with the most common genes and DNA. The V and J calls here are based on TCRdb, not the publication. The sample table records about 90,000 distinct CDR3 sequences; roughly a tenth of these occur just once. Around 1.1% of the sample is in the top ten clones.

The rearrangement joined TRBV5-5 to TRBJ1-5; too little of a D gene remains to name it. This receptor was obtained from a woman aged 25 to 45 with alopecia areata. Some clones in this sample may be carry-over from other donors' samples. This material consisted of whole blood, taken in connection with sensitization to the hapten diphenylcyclopropenone (DPC). The CDR3 sequence is CASSLAGQVVNQPQHF. The nucleotide sequence reads TGTGCCAGCAGCTTGGCCGGGCAGGTGGTCAATCAGCCCCAGCATTTT.